This is a list of T cell receptor beta chains from one sample in a study of blood T cell repertoires in COVID-19. The repertoire was sequenced with immunoSEQ multiplex PCR; TCRdb's copy has only in-frame clones and lacks some. The sample contains approximately 330,000 clones, around nine tenths of which appear only once. The source material was PBMCs or T cells enriched from blood (not recorded which). These receptors were collected from a woman between 25 and 40 years old who had recovered from COVID-19. Each CDR3 is given with its conserved first and last residue. The D gene is left open where the match is weak. Clone size is given for some rows only: seen once, a few or many times, or a class if the clone is expanded.

v_gene	d_gene	j_gene	abundance	CDR3nt	CDR3aa
TRBV7-9	-	TRBJ2-5	once	TGTGCCAGCAGCTTAGCTGGGGCTACCCAAGAGACCCAGTACTTC	CASSLAGATQETQYF
TRBV27	-	TRBJ2-7	-	TGTGCCAGCAGTTTATTAGGGGGCTACGAGCAGTACTTC	CASSLLGGYEQYF
TRBV4-1	TRBD2	TRBJ2-7	-	TGCGCCAGCAGCCAAGATCTAGTGCTAGCGGGAGACTGGACCTCCTACGAGCAGTACTTC	CASSQDLVLAGDWTSYEQYF
TRBV7-8	-	TRBJ1-1	-	TGTGCCAGCAGCTTACGGAGCAACACTGAAGCTTTCTTT	CASSLRSNTEAFF
TRBV18	TRBD2	TRBJ2-7	-	TGTGCCAGCTCATCAGCTGGGACTAGCGGATATTACGAGCAGTACTTC	CASSSAGTSGYYEQYF
TRBV28	-	TRBJ2-2	-	TGTGCCAGCAGTCCCGCTTCACTCGGGACCGGGGAGCTGTTTTTT	CASSPASLGTGELFF
TRBV19	TRBD1	TRBJ2-2	few	TGTGCCAGCAGCCGGGACAGGGGCGGGGAGCTGTTTTTT	CASSRDRGGELFF
TRBV7-2	-	TRBJ1-4	-	TGTGCCAGCAGCGAACAGCCAACTAATGAAAAACTGTTTTTT	CASSEQPTNEKLFF
TRBV7-9	-	TRBJ1-5	-	TGTGCCAGCAGCCGTCAGGGTGGTAGCAATCAGCCCCAGCATTTT	CASSRQGGSNQPQHF
TRBV9	TRBD2	TRBJ2-2	-	TGTGCCAGCAGCGTAGAGGCTAGCGGCTACACCGGGGAGCTGTTTTTT	CASSVEASGYTGELFF
TRBV6-5	-	TRBJ1-5	-	TGTGCCAGCAAGTCAGGGTCCAACCTACATCAGCCCCAGCATTTT	CASKSGSNLHQPQHF
TRBV27	TRBD2	TRBJ2-7	-	TGTGCCAGCAGTTTAGGCGGCCCGGGAGGGCCCTACGAGCAGTACTTC	CASSLGGPGGPYEQYF
TRBV7-2	-	TRBJ1-2	-	TGTGCCAGCAGCCTCCAACCTACTGCTAACTATGGCTACACCTTC	CASSLQPTANYGYTF
TRBV28	-	TRBJ1-1	-	TGTGCCAGCAGTCAGACGTGGGGGCTTCGGGGTGAAGCTTTCTTT	CASSQTWGLRGEAFF
TRBV7-9	TRBD2	TRBJ2-5	-	TGTGCCAGCAGCCCTAAGCGGGAGGGCCCGGGGACCCAGTACTTC	CASSPKREGPGTQYF
TRBV28	TRBD2	TRBJ2-5	-	TGTGCCAGCAGGACTCGGACTAGCGGGATCAAAAGGGAGACCCAGTACTTC	CASRTRTSGIKRETQYF
TRBV19	TRBD1	TRBJ2-7	once	TGTGCCACCAAACCCGGGACAGGGGCCTACGAGCAGTACTTC	CATKPGTGAYEQYF
TRBV3-1/TRBV3-2	TRBD2	TRBJ2-5	-	TGTGCCAGCAGCCAAGATCGGGGACTAGCGGGGACCCAAGAGACCCAGTACTTC	CASSQDRGLAGTQETQYF
TRBV5-1	-	TRBJ1-6	-	TGCGCCAGCAGCTTGGTGTCCGGGGGGCCTTGGAGGACACCCCTCCACTTT	CASSLVSGGPWRTPLHF
TRBV2	-	TRBJ2-5	-	TGTGCCAGCAGTGCTTGGACTAACCTACAAGAGACCCAGTACTTC	CASSAWTNLQETQYF
TRBV2	TRBD2	TRBJ2-1	-	TGTGCCAGCCTACTAGCGGGAGGACCGCTAACACTATACAATGAGCAGTTCTTC	CASLLAGGPLTLYNEQFF
TRBV4-1	-	TRBJ2-2	-	TGCGCCAGCAGCCAGGAAATGACATGGGTTGGTAACACCGGGGAGCTGTTTTTT	CASSQEMTWVGNTGELFF
TRBV5-1	TRBD1	TRBJ2-5	-	TGCGCCAGCAGCTCCTGGACAGGGCCGGGAGAGACCCAGTACTTC	CASSSWTGPGETQYF
TRBV7-9	-	TRBJ1-1	-	TGTGCCAGCAGCTTATATTTCTCGGCAGGGATGAACACTGAAGCTTTCTTT	CASSLYFSAGMNTEAFF
TRBV7-3	-	TRBJ2-3	-	TGTGCCAGCAGCTTACAGGGGGATACGCAGTATTTT	CASSLQGDTQYF
TRBV29-1	TRBD2	TRBJ2-7	-	TGCAGCGTTGTTCTAGCGGGAGTTCCCGAGCAGTACTTC	CSVVLAGVPEQYF
TRBV9	-	TRBJ2-1	-	TGTGCCAGCAGCGTAGAGTCGGAGGATCCCTACAATGAGCAGTTCTTC	CASSVESEDPYNEQFF
TRBV11-2	TRBD1	TRBJ2-7	-	TGTGCCAGCAGCTCAGGATGGGACAGCCACTCCTACGAGCAGTACTTC	CASSSGWDSHSYEQYF
TRBV5-1	-	TRBJ1-2	-	TGCGCCAGCAGCTTGGACAGGCCAAACTATGGCTACACCTTC	CASSLDRPNYGYTF
TRBV10-2	TRBD2	TRBJ2-7	-	TGCGCCAGCAGCGGGAGCGGGAGCGGGTACGAGCAGTACTTC	CASSGSGSGYEQYF
TRBV7-8	-	TRBJ1-3	once	TGTGCCAGCAGCTTAGAGGAGGATAACTCTGGAAACACCATATATTTT	CASSLEEDNSGNTIYF
TRBV7-2	-	TRBJ1-5	-	TGTGCCAGCAGCTTATGGGCGGGCGGAAATCAGCCCCAGCATTTT	CASSLWAGGNQPQHF
TRBV18	-	TRBJ2-2	-	TGTGCCAGCTCACCATATACCGGGGAGCTGTTTTTT	CASSPYTGELFF
TRBV27	-	TRBJ2-2	-	TGTGCCAGCAGTTTAAGGCCGGGACTGTTTAACACCGGGGAGCTGTTTTTT	CASSLRPGLFNTGELFF
TRBV10-3	TRBD1	TRBJ2-1	-	TGTGCCATCAGTACAGGGGGGCTCTCCAACTCCTACAATGAGCAGTTCTTC	CAISTGGLSNSYNEQFF
TRBV7-3	-	TRBJ1-1	-	TGTGCCAGCAGCACCCGGGCCCAAAAGAGGGCTGAAGCTTTCTTT	CASSTRAQKRAEAFF
TRBV6-5	-	TRBJ1-3	-	TGTGCCAGCAGGTCGGGGGACTCTGGAAACACCATATATTTT	CASRSGDSGNTIYF
TRBV5-1	-	TRBJ1-4	-	TGCGCCAGCAGCTTGGGAGGTGCAACTAATGAAAAACTGTTTTTT	CASSLGGATNEKLFF
TRBV19	TRBD1	TRBJ2-3	-	TGTGCCAGTAGTATTTCGGACAGGGTAGGGGATACGCAGTATTTT	CASSISDRVGDTQYF
TRBV9	-	TRBJ2-4	-	TGTGCCAGCAGCGTAGGGCAGGGGAGGGACAAAAACATTCAGTACTTC	CASSVGQGRDKNIQYF
TRBV4-1	TRBD2	TRBJ2-7	once	TGCGCCAGCAGCCAAGACCTAGCGGGAGGGACCTACGAGCAGTACTTC	CASSQDLAGGTYEQYF
TRBV7-2	TRBD2	TRBJ2-1	-	TGTGCCAGCAGCTTAACTAGCGGGGCTTACAATGAGCAGTTCTTC	CASSLTSGAYNEQFF
TRBV28	-	TRBJ1-1	-	TGTGCCAGCAGTCTGGGTGGGAACAGGGAAACTGAAGCTTTCTTT	CASSLGGNRETEAFF
TRBV28	-	TRBJ1-5	-	TGTGCCAGCAGTTTTTCGGGGGGCTGGGGTCAGCCCCAGCATTTT	CASSFSGGWGQPQHF
TRBV7-2	TRBD1	TRBJ2-3	-	TGTGCCAGCTGGATAATAGGGGACAGGGGGCGAGATACGCAGTATTTT	CASWIIGDRGRDTQYF
TRBV6-2/TRBV6-3	TRBD2	TRBJ2-3	-	TGTGCCAGCAGTCAATGGACTAGCGGGAGGTGGGCAGATACGCAGTATTTT	CASSQWTSGRWADTQYF
TRBV3-1/TRBV3-2	-	TRBJ1-5	-	TGTGCCAGCAGCCAAGGCGGGTTAAATCAGCCCCAGCATTTT	CASSQGGLNQPQHF
TRBV5-4	-	TRBJ2-5	-	TGTGCCAGCAGCTCCAGCAGGGTACAAGAGACCCAGTACTTC	CASSSSRVQETQYF
TRBV7-9	-	TRBJ1-2	-	TGTGCCAGCAGCAATCCAGGGTATTATGCAGGCTACACCTTC	CASSNPGYYAGYTF
TRBV7-9	TRBD1	TRBJ2-5	-	TGTGCCAGCAGCTTCTCCCCCCGAGACAGGGGAGAGACCCAGTACTTC	CASSFSPRDRGETQYF
TRBV9	-	TRBJ2-1	-	TGTGCCAGCAGCGTAGGAACCGGTGAGCAGTTCTTC	CASSVGTGEQFF
TRBV7-2	-	TRBJ2-7	-	TGTGCCAGCAGCTTAGCCCAAAACAATTACGAGCAGTACTTC	CASSLAQNNYEQYF
TRBV24-1	TRBD1	TRBJ1-2	-	TGTGCCGTCGGGACAGACTATGGCTACACCTTC	CAVGTDYGYTF